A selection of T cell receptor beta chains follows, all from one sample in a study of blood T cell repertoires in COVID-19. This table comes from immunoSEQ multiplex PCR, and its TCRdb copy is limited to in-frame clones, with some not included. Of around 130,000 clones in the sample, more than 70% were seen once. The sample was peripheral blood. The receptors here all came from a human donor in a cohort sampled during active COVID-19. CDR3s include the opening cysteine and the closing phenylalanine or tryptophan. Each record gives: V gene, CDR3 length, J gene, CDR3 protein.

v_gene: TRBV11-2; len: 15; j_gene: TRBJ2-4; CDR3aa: CASSLGGGGGNIQYF
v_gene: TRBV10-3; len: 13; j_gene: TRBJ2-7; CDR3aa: CAISERGRPEQYF
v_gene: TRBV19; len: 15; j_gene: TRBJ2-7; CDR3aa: CASSLVPGLADEQYF
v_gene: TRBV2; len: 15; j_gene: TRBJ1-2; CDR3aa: CASSEWAGLNYGYTF
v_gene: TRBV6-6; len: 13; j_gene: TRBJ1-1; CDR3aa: CASIGPPNTEAFF
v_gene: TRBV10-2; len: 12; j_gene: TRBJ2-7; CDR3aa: CASLGLAYEQYF
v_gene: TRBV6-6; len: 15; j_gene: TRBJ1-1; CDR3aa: CASSYLQGANTEAFF
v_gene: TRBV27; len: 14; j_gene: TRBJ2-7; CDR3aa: CASSLYPRSYEQYF
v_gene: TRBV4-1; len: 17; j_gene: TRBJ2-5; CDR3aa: CASSQPGTSGLSGTQYF
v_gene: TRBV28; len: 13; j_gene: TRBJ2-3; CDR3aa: CASRALITDTQYF
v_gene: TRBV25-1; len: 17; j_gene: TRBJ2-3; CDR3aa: CASSEYGRQGFADTQYF
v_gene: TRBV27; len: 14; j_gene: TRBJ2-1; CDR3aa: CASRRAGGYNEQFF
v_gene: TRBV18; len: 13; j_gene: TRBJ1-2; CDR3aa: CASSSTGSYGYTF
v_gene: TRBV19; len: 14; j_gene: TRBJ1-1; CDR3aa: CASSGGSFNTEAFF
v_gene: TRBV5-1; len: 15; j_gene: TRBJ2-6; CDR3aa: CASTDSTSGANVLTF
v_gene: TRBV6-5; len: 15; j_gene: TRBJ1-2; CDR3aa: CASRLTQGGFSGYTF
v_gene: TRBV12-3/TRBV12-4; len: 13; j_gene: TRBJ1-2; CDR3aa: CASSPGGTYGYTF
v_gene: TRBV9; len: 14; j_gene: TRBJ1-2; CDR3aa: CASSVPEAPDGYTF
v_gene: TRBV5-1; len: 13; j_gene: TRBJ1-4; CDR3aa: CASSRGAAEKLFF
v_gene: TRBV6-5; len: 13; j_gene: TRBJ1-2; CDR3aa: CASKSQAGNGYTF
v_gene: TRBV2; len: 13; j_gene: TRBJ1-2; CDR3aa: CASSRTENYGYTF
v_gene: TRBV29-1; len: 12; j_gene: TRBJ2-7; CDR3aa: CSPKPSSYEQYF
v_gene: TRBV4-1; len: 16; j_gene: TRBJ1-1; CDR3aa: CASSQDVRQGSTEAFF
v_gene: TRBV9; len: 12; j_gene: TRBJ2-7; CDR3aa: CASSPGDREQYF
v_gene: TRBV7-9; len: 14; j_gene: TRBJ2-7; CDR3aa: CASSSVLAYYEQYF
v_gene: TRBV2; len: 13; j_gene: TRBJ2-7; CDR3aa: CASSGPTAPEQYF
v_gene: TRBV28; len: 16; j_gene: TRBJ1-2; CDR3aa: CASSLVTGDITYGYTF
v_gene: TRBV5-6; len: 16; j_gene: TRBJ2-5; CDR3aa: CASSLGNLGGSETQYF
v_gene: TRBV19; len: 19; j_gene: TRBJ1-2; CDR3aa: CASSIELAGRDRGNYGYTF
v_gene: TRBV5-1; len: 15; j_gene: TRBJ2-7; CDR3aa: CASSLDIPSSYEQYF
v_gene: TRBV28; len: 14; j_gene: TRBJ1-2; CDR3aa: CASTPSSRFYGYTF
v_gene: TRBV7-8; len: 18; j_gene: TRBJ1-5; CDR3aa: CASSLARDRTQGNQPQHF
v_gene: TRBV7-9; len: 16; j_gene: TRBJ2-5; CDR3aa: CASSSRDRGPEETQYF
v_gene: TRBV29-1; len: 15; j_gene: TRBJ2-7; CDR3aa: CSVEDREKFSYEQYF
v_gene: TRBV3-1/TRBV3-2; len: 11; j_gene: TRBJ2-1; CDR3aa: CASSQDEEQFF
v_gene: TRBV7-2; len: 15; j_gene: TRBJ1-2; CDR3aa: CASSPTIYSNYGYTF
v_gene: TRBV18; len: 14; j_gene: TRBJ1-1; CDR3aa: CASSPRQGEEWGFF
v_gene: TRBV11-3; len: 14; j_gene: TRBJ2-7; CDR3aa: CASSLAGLAYEQYF
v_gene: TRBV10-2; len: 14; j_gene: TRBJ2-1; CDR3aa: CASSGGVLWDEQFF
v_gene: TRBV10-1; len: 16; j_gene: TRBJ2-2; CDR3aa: CASSETDRGLNGELFF
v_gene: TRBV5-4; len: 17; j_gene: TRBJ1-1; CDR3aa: CASSLDRAVQWDTEAFF
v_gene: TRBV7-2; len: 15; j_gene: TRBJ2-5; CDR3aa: CASSNTGTSGETQYF
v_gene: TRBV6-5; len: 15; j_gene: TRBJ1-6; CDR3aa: CASSSGQGGNSPLHF
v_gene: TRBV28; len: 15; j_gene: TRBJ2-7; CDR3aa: CASSLFLAGPGEQYF
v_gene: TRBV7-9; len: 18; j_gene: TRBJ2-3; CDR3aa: CASSKPSGGASGTDTQYF
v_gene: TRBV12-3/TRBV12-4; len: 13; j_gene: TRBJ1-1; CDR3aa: CASTLQGYSEAFF
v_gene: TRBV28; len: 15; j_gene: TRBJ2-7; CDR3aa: CASSFLAAPAYEQYF
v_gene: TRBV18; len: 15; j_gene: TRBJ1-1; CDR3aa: CASSRSQGDGTEAFF
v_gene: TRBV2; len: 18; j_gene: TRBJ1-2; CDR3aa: CASSETPPGQGVGYGYTF
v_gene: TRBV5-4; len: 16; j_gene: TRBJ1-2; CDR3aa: CASSQLPGSTFYGYTF
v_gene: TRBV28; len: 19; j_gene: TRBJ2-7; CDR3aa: CASRPEAPPRRTGDYEQYF
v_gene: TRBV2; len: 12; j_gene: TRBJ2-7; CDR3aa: CASSEASDEQYF
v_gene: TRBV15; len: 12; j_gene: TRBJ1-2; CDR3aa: CATSGGSGGYTF
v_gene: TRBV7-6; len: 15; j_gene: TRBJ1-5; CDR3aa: CASSQGVGVRQPQHF